This paragraph reports one T cell receptor (beta chain). The table came from immunoSEQ multiplex PCR; TCRdb's copy has only in-frame clones and leaves some out. The sample holds approximately 48,000 clones, roughly 85% seen once. The sample belongs to a study of PD-L1 blockade in urothelial cancer. Study overall: In the patient group, most of the roughly 30 were males with bladder-origin urothelial cancer.

CDR1 and CDR2 (germline): SGHDT, YYEEEE. V lost 5 bases, J lost 1 base, and 12 bases lay in between. This CDR3 comprises 14 residues. Time point noted: pretreatment peripheral blood. Sequencing used PBMCs, obtained around atezolizumab (anti-PD-L1) treatment. The chain joins TRBV5-6 to TRBJ2-5; the D gene is possibly TRBD1 (5 bases). This TCR derives from a woman aged 55 to 70 with urothelial cancer. The CDR3 DNA reads TGTGCCAGCAGTCAGGACATTGGCCAAGAGACCCAGTACTTC. Translation: CASSQDIGQETQYF.